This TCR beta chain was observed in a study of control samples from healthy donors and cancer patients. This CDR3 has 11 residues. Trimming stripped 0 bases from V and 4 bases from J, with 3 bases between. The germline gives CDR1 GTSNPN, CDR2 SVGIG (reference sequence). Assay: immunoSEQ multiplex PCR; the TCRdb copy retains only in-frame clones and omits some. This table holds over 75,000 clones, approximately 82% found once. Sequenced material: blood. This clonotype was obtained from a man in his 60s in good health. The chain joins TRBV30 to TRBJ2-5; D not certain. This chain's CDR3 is CAWSVLETQYF. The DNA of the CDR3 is TGTGCCTGGAGTGTTTTAGAGACCCAGTACTTC.